Following are 10 T cell receptor beta chains from one sample sequenced in a study of identical twins. TCRdb itself ran the 5' RACE reads through MiXCR, one entry per CDR3 protein. The repertoire includes approximately 680,000 distinct CDR3 sequences, 7.1% of them detected once, and 1.6% sits in the top ten. The same data also contributed to another study, on yellow fever vaccine responses in identical twins.

The sequenced material came from PBMCs. Receptors originate from a woman between 18 and 29 years old in good health.

This clonotype was recorded at least ten times. The rearrangement uses TRBV15 and TRBJ1-2; no reliable D call. The germline V gene has CDR1 LNHNV and CDR2 YYDKDF (reference sequence). This CDR3 spans 17 amino acids. Trimming removed 1 base from V and 9 bases from J, with 24 bases in between. In nucleotides, the CDR3 is TGTGCCACCAGCAGAGCGCTCGACGCGGGCAGGAGCACCCGCTACACCTTC. Its protein product is CATSRALDAGRSTRYTF.

The sample holds a few counts of this clonotype. This chain uses TRBV20-1 with TRBJ2-5, with D unresolved. The CDR3 extends over 15 amino acids. Looked up from germline, CDR1 is DFQATT and CDR2 is SNEGSKA (reference sequence). With 0 bases removed from V and 2 bases from J, the gap between germline ends came to 13 bases. The CDR3: CSARDQAWGQETQYF. The CDR3 nucleotides are TGCAGTGCTAGAGATCAAGCTTGGGGTCAAGAGACCCAGTACTTC.

The V call is TRBV27, the J call TRBJ1-4; TRBD1 agrees at 7 bases. The germline CDR1 and CDR2 sequences are MNHEY and SMNVEV (reference sequence). The CDR3 length is 14 residues. V lost 6 bases and J lost 8; bases outside the gene matches: 9. The CDR3 spells CASSQTGYDEKLFF. For the CDR3, the DNA is TGTGCCAGCAGCCAGACAGGGTATGACGAAAAACTGTTTTTT.

This clonotype was observed a handful of times. This chain joins TRBV12-3 or TRBV12-4 and TRBJ2-5; TRBD1 matches 9 bases. V was pared by 4 bases and J by 3 bases, with 6 bases of the junction left unmatched. The CDR3 runs to 15 residues. CDR3 DNA: TGTGCCAGCAGTTCCACGACAGGGGGAAAAGAGACCCAGTACTTC. This gives the protein CASSSTTGGKETQYF.

The V call is TRBV20-1, the J call TRBJ2-5; TRBD2 matches 8 bases. V shed 6 bases and J 2 bases; nucleotides not matched to a gene: 11. CDR3 length: 15 residues. The germline gives CDR1 DFQATT, CDR2 SNEGSKA (reference sequence). CDR3 region: CSASPGTRWQETQYF. CDR3 in DNA: TGCAGTGCGTCACCCGGGACTAGGTGGCAAGAGACCCAGTACTTC.

This clonotype was seen ten or more times. The chain has TRBV19 and TRBJ1-1; tentative D call: TRBD1 (6 bases). V lost 3 bases and J 3 bases, leaving 14 bases between the germline ends. This CDR3 is 15 amino acids long. CDR1 is LNHDA, CDR2 SQIVND, per germline (reference sequence). DNA of the CDR3: TGTGCCAGTAGTATCCTCGGGAAGGGGGACACTGAAGCTTTCTTT. This encodes CASSILGKGDTEAFF.

About this clonotype itself: This clone may be a read error of a much larger clone one base away. The J gene is TRBJ2-1, the V gene TRBV20-1, with TRBD2 identical over 16 bases. The assigned J gene may be wrong: the sequence end matches TRBJ2-7 better. This CDR3 has 17 residues. Per germline, CDR1 DFQATT and CDR2 SNEGSKA (reference sequence). Here the CDR3 reads CSADGTSGRDSYNEQYF. CDR3 nucleotide sequence: TGCAGTGCCGACGGGACTAGCGGGAGGGATTCCTACAATGAGCAGTACTTC.

This clonotype was detected many times. The chain is built from TRBV2 and TRBJ1-3; TRBD1 matches 8 bases. The V gene end was trimmed by 8 bases and the J gene end by 2 bases; junction bases not matched to a gene: 8. This CDR3 region has 15 residues. Per the germline V gene, CDR1 is SNHLY and CDR2 is FYNNEI. CDR3 sequence: CASVGQGLPGNTIYF. In DNA form, the CDR3 reads TGTGCCAGCGTCGGACAGGGTCTTCCTGGAAACACCATATATTTT. The variable domain in full, with the rest retrieved from reference TRBV2 and TRBJ1-3, is EPEVTQTPSHQVTQMGQEVILRCVPISNHLYFYWYRQILGQKVEFLVSFYNNEISEKSEIFDDQFSVERPDGSNFTLKIRSTKLEDSAMYFCASVGQGLPGNTIYFGEGSWLTVV.

V usage is TRBV29-1 and J usage is TRBJ2-3, with 9 bases aligning to TRBD1. J gave up 1 base and V 4 bases, and 3 bases lay outside the gene matches. CDR1 SQVTM and CDR2 ANQGSEA come from the germline V gene. The CDR3 covers 14 residues. In DNA, the CDR3 is TGCAGCGTTGGAAGGACAGGGGGCACAGATACGCAGTATTTT. Translation: CSVGRTGGTDTQYF.

The chain employs TRBV5-3 and TRBJ2-1, with TRBD2 identical over 12 bases. TRBV5-3 falls under the ORF class, with uncertain function. The CDR3 runs to 16 residues. Germline trimming cut 4 bases from V and 5 bases from J; bases unmatched to any gene: 7. The CDR3 here is CARSGPLAGGDNEQFF. The CDR3 bases are TGTGCCAGAAGCGGACCGCTAGCGGGAGGGGACAATGAGCAGTTCTTC.